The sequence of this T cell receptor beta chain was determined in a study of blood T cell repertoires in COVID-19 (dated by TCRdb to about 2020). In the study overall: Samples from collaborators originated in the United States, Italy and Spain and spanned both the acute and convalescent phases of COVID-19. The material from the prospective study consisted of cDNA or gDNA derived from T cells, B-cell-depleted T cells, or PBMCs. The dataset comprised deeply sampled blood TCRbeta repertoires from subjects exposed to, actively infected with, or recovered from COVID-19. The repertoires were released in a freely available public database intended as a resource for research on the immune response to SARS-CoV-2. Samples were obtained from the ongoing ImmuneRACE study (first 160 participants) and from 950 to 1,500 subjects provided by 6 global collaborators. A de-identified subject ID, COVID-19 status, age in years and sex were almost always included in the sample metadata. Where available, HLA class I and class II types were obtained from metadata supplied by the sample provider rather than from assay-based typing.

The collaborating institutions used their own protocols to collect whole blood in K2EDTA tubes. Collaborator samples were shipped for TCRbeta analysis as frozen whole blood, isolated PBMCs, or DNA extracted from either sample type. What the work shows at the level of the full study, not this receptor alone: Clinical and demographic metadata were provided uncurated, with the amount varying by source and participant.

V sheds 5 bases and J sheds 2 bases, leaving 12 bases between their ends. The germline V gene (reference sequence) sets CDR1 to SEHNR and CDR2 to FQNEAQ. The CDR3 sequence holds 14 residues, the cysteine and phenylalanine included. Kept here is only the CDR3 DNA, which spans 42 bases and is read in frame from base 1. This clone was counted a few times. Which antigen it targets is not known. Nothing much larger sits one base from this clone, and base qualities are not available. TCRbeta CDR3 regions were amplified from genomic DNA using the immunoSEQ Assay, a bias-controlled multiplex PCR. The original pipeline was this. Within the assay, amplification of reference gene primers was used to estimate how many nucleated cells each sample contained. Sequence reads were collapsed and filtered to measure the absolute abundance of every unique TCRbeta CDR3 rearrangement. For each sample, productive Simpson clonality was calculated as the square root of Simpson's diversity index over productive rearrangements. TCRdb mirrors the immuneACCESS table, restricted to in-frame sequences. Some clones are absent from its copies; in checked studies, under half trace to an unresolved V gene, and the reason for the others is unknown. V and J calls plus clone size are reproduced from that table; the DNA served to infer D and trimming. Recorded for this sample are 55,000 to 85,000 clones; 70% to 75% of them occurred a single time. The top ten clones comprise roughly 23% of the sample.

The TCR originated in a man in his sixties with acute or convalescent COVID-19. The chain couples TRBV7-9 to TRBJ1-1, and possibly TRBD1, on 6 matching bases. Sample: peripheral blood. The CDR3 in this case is CASSPGQLNTEAFF. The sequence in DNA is TGTGCCAGCAGCCCCGGACAGTTAAACACTGAAGCTTTCTTT.